The 5 T cell receptor beta chains reported below all come from one sample, sequenced in a study of blood T cell repertoires in COVID-19 (TCRdb year 2020). Receptors were amplified or captured by the immunoSEQ multiplex PCR assay. TCRdb provides this immuneACCESS table in a form limited to in-frame rearrangements. Some clones are lacking; in checked studies, under half of them reflect an unresolved V gene, and why the rest are absent is not known. The sample table shows approximately 69,000 clones, and around 79% are seen once. Roughly a fifth of the sample lies in the top ten. The sample consisted of peripheral blood. Source of these receptors: a man in his fifties or sixties with acute or convalescent COVID-19.

This chain links TRBV28 with TRBJ2-3, with no clear D. The V end was cut by 5 bases, the J end by 2 bases, with 14 bases between. The CDR3 is 15 amino acids. The germline gives CDR1 MDHEN, CDR2 SYDVKM. The CDR3 region is CASSPVRQVTDTQYF. CDR3 DNA: TGTGCCAGCAGTCCCGTCCGACAAGTCACAGATACGCAGTATTTT. The variable domain in full, completed from reference TRBV28 and TRBJ2-3, reads DVKVTQSSRYLVKRTGEKVFLECVQDMDHENMFWYRQDPGLGLRLIYFSYDVKMKEKGDIPEGYSVSREKKERFSLILESASTNQTSMYLCASSPVRQVTDTQYFGPGTRLTVL.

This chain joins TRBV15 and TRBJ1-2, with no clear D. V was pared by 3 bases and J by 0 bases, with 11 bases between. Germline lookup yields CDR1 LNHNV and CDR2 YYDKDF (reference sequence). CDR3 size: 15 residues. The CDR3 reads CATSSRRGANYGYTF. CDR3 DNA sequence: TGTGCCACCAGCAGCCGACGGGGAGCTAACTATGGCTACACCTTC.

This chain joins TRBV27 and TRBJ1-4; 8 bases align to TRBD1. Trimming at V came to 4 bases and at J to 8 bases, leaving 6 bases not matched to a gene. The CDR3 runs 14 residues. Per germline, CDR1 MNHEY and CDR2 SMNVEV (reference sequence). This CDR3 reads CASSSQGGREKLFF. The CDR3 DNA reads as TGTGCCAGCAGTTCACAGGGGGGGAGAGAAAAACTGTTTTTT.

The chain employs TRBV9 and TRBJ2-1; possibly TRBD2 for D (8 bases). Germline loops: CDR1 SGDLS, CDR2 YYNGEE. Trimming took off 0 bases at V and 2 bases at J, with 12 bases between the two ends. This CDR3 contains 16 residues. For the CDR3, the DNA is TGTGCCAGCAGCGTAGTTAGCGGGACAGCCTACAATGAGCAGTTCTTC. Its protein is CASSVVSGTAYNEQFF.

V gene TRBV5-1 combines with J gene TRBJ1-1; tentative D call: TRBD1 (5 bases). With 0 bases removed from V and 0 bases from J, the gap between germline ends came to 6 bases. Looked up from germline, CDR1 is SGHRS and CDR2 is YFSETQ. This CDR3 comprises 14 residues. The CDR3 here is CASSLEGMNTEAFF. The CDR3 region has the DNA TGCGCCAGCAGCTTGGAGGGGATGAACACTGAAGCTTTCTTT.